The T cell receptor beta chain described here comes from a study of response to subunit inactivated influenza vaccine listed by TCRdb under 2018. For context, the study as a whole: Deep quantitative profiling of the T cell receptor repertoire was used in the study to follow responses to a trivalent subunit inactivated influenza vaccine.

The library was prepared using RT-PCR. The instrument was an Illumina HiSeq 2500. In TCRdb, the public reads were trimmed at Q25 with fastp and aligned with MiXCR, with productive beta chains retained. Rows matching on CDR3 protein sequence are summarized as one entry with the most common DNA and genes. This sample comprises around 520,000 distinct CDR3 sequences, approximately 12% of them detected only once. The top ten constitute roughly a tenth of the sample. Note on this clonotype: Its recognized antigen is unknown. Per-base quality was not reported, and no clone a single base away is much larger than it.

The investigation overall reported the following: It was suggested by the authors that each seasonal influenza vaccination may recruit only a limited number of new T cells.

Reading the germline V gene gives CDR1 LGHNA and CDR2 YNFKEQ. V loses 2 bases of germline sequence and J loses 1 base, and the interval between the two ends is 8 bases. The CDR3 goes from the cysteine to the phenylalanine over 14 residues. The sequence is cut down to CDR3 DNA, 42 bases in frame from base 1. The sample in question was PBMCs from blood, obtained on the day of vaccination. The sequence derives from a man aged 50 to 59 who received an inactivated influenza vaccine. Donor details come from another sample of the same person, matched by shared clones. The sequence is built from TRBV4-2 and TRBJ1-1, with the D gene uncertain. The nucleotides read TGTGCCAGCAGCCAATTAAACCAGAACACTGAAGCTTTCTTT. Translated, it reads CASSQLNQNTEAFF.